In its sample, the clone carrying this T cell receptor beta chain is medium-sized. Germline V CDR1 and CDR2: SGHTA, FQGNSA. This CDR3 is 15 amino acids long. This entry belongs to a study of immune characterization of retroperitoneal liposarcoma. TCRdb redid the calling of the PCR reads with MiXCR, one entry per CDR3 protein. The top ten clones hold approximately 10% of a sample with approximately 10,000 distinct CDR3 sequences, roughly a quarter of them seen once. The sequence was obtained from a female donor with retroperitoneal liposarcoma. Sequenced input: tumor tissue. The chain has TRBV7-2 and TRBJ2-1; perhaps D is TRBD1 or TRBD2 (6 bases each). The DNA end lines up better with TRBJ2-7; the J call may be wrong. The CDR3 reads CASSLDGGLYNEQYF. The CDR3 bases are TGTGCCAGCAGCTTAGACGGGGGCCTGTACAATGAGCAGTACTTC.